These 10 T cell receptor beta chains share one sample of origin, sequenced in a study of T-cell memory formation after mild COVID-19. TCRdb re-called the 5' RACE reads through MiXCR, storing one row per CDR3 protein. The sample includes a few hundred thousand distinct CDR3 sequences, around a quarter seen only once; the top ten take approximately 13%. Material for sequencing was PBMCs or a T cell subset sorted from them (not recorded which). The source of these receptors is an adult woman who had mild COVID-19 (a few samples of this study predate the infection). Cell type and time point are not known.

The sample holds many counts of this clonotype. This chain uses TRBV4-1 with TRBJ1-4; no clear D. CDR3 length: 15 amino acids. The V and J ends lost 3 bases and 3 bases respectively, with 11 bases between them. Germline V gives CDR1 MGHRA, CDR2 YSYEKL. CDR3 loop: CASSQGPVSNEKLFF. DNA of the CDR3: TGCGCCAGCAGCCAGGGCCCCGTATCTAATGAAAAACTGTTTTTT.

The J gene is TRBJ2-3, the V gene TRBV6-1; D ambiguous. Looked up from germline, CDR1 is MNHNS and CDR2 is SASEGT. V gave up 0 bases and J gave up 2 bases, with 12 bases separating them. The CDR3 length is 16 residues. The CDR3 DNA follows: TGTGCCAGCAGTGAAGCAGCCGGCTCATCCACAGATACGCAGTATTTT. Translation: CASSEAAGSSTDTQYF.

V gene TRBV7-6 combines with J gene TRBJ2-7; maybe TRBD2 (7 bases). Germline assignment: CDR1 SGHVS and CDR2 FNYEAQ. V lost 3 bases to trimming and J lost 6 bases, with 18 bases between them. This CDR3 spans 15 amino acids. The CDR3 DNA follows: TGTGCCAGCAGCTTGAATGGGGGGGCTGGGGGCGAGCAGTACTTC. Translation gives CASSLNGGAGGEQYF.

There are a few counts of this clonotype. The chain combines TRBV6-6 with TRBJ1-1, with D unresolved. This CDR3 is built from 14 residues. The germline V gene has CDR1 MNHNY and CDR2 SVGAGI (reference sequence). V was clipped by 6 bases and J by 1 base, with 12 bases between them. DNA of the CDR3: TGTGCCAGCAGAAACGATGAGCGGAACACTGAAGCTTTCTTT. Translated: CASRNDERNTEAFF.

This clonotype was seen a few times. The CDR3 loop reads CASSSGATGSADTQYF. Written as DNA, the CDR3 is TGCGCCAGCAGCTCCGGGGCGACGGGTAGCGCAGATACGCAGTATTTT. The V gene is TRBV5-1, the J gene TRBJ2-3; D might be TRBD1 or TRBD2, each matching 5 bases. Germline values: CDR1 SGHRS, CDR2 YFSETQ. The V and J ends lost 3 bases and 4 bases respectively, with 18 bases between them. The CDR3 has 16 residues.

This clonotype turned up a few times. This chain uses TRBV10-3 with TRBJ2-7; TRBD1 matches 9 bases. Germline assignment: CDR1 ENHRY and CDR2 SYGVKD. Trimming at V came to 3 bases and at J to 7 bases, leaving 10 bases not matched to a gene. This CDR3 comprises 15 residues. CDR3 region: CAISEPGQGVGEQYF. CDR3 DNA: TGTGCCATCAGTGAACCGGGACAGGGAGTGGGGGAGCAGTACTTC.

The chain has TRBV7-2 and TRBJ1-3, with a weak D call TRBD1 (5 bases). Trimming stripped 1 base from V and 7 bases from J, with 14 bases between. Germline assignment: CDR1 SGHTA and CDR2 FQGNSA. There are 15 residues in the CDR3. The DNA of the CDR3 is TGTGCCAGCAGCTTAGACGGGGCTCTAAGGAACACCATATATTTT. Residues: CASSLDGALRNTIYF.

The chain couples TRBV2 to TRBJ2-1; D possibly matches TRBD1 or TRBD2 (5 bases each). CDR1 is SNHLY and CDR2 is FYNNEI in the germline V gene. The CDR3 is 14 residues long. V lost 0 bases and J lost 7, with 10 bases in between. The CDR3 region is CASSEARGANEQFF. The CDR3 coding sequence is TGTGCCAGCAGTGAAGCGAGAGGGGCAAATGAGCAGTTCTTC. Full variable domain (rest looked up from reference TRBV2 and TRBJ2-1): EPEVTQTPSHQVTQMGQEVILRCVPISNHLYFYWYRQILGQKVEFLVSFYNNEISEKSEIFDDQFSVERPDGSNFTLKIRSTKLEDSAMYFCASSEARGANEQFFGPGTRLTVL.

In this sample, this clonotype turned up many times. The rearrangement uses TRBV29-1 and TRBJ2-7; 10 bases align to TRBD2. Germline V gene lookup returns CDR1 SQVTM and CDR2 ANQGSEA. J lost 0 bases, V lost 4 bases, and 6 bases had no gene match. CDR3 length equals 15 residues. Written as DNA, the CDR3 is TGCAGCGTTGTGCTAGCGGGAGCTCCCTCCTACGAGCAGTACTTC. It is translated as CSVVLAGAPSYEQYF.

This clonotype occurred a few times. The V gene is TRBV7-8, the J gene TRBJ2-1; perhaps TRBD1 as D (5 bases). Trimming took 3 bases from V and 10 from J, leaving 13 bases between them. Germline V lookup: CDR1 SGHVS, CDR2 FQNEAQ. The CDR3 extends over 13 amino acids. The CDR3 region is CASSLVRTGEQFF. The CDR3 DNA reads TGTGCCAGCAGCTTGGTCAGAACAGGAGAGCAGTTCTTC. Drawing the rest from reference TRBV7-8 and TRBJ2-1, the complete variable domain is GAGVSQSPRYKVAKRGQDVALRCDPISGHVSLFWYQQALGQGPEFLTYFQNEAQLDKSGLPSDRFFAERPEGSVSTLKIQRTQQEDSAVYLCASSLVRTGEQFFGPGTRLTVL.